A single sample is the source of the 2 T cell receptor beta chains below, sequenced in a study of STAT5B mutations in CD4+ large granular lymphocyte leukemia. Only in-frame clones appear in the TCRdb table, and some are missing; sequencing was by immunoSEQ multiplex PCR. Of 25,000 to 35,000 clones listed, about 70% are singletons. The specimen sequenced was CD4+ T cells from blood buffy coats. The receptors shown here come from a human donor in good health.

This chain joins TRBV28 and TRBJ2-5, with a tentative D call TRBD2 (6 bases). There are 14 residues in the CDR3. V was pared by 4 bases and J by 5 bases, with 14 bases between. Germline-derived CDR1 and CDR2 are MDHEN and SYDVKM. The CDR3 spells CASSSLTSTETQYF. The CDR3 coding sequence is TGTGCCAGCAGTTCGCTTACTAGCACGGAGACCCAGTACTTC.

This sequence joins TRBV27 and TRBJ1-3; D remains unclear. This CDR3 contains 11 residues. The V and J ends lost 3 bases and 4 bases respectively, with 1 base between them. Germline CDR1 is MNHEY and CDR2 is SMNVEV (reference sequence). CDR3 nucleotide sequence: TGTGCCAGCAGTTTGGGAAACACCATATATTTT. It codes for CASSLGNTIYF.